In its sample, the clone carrying this T cell receptor beta chain was seen a few times. Its antigen is unidentified. Measured with immunoSEQ multiplex PCR; TCRdb has only the in-frame clones, and not every one. The sample records roughly 110,000 clones, around 66% being singletons. The sample comes from a study of shared clonotypes between healthy human individuals. Study-wide points: The expectation was that sequencing depth would affect clonotype sharing among donors. It was the few donors that limited the genetic and exposure-history diversity represented.

This CDR3 has 13 amino acids. Germline loops: CDR1 SEHNR, CDR2 FQNEAQ (reference sequence). V was cut by 6 bases and J by 0 bases, with 8 bases left in between. Everyone who donated was a Caucasian adult who lived in Nashville, Tennessee. The TCR sequence derives from a woman under 40 in good health. The V call is TRBV7-9, the J call TRBJ1-1; D ambiguous. Sequenced: memory CD8+ T cells sorted from blood. Subset described: CD45RO+ cells pooled with CCR7-negative TemRA cells. CDR3 amino acids: CASRVSMNTEAFF. The CDR3 DNA sequence: TGTGCCAGCAGGGTTTCGATGAACACTGAAGCTTTCTTT.